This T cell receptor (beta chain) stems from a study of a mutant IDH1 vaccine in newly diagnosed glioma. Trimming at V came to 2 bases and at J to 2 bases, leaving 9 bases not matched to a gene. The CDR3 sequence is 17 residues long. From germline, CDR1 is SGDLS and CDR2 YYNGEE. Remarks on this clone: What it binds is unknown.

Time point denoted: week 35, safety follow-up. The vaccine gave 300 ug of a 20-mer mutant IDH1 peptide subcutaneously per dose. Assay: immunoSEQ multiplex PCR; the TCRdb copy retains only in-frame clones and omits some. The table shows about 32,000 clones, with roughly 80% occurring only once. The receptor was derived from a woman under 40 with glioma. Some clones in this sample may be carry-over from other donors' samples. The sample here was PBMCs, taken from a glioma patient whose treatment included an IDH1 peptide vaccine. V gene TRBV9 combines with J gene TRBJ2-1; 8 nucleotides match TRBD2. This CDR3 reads CASSVSSGRNTYNEQFF. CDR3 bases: TGTGCCAGCAGCGTCTCTAGCGGGCGTAACACCTACAATGAGCAGTTCTTC.